The sequence of this TCR beta chain was determined in a study of blood T cell repertoires in COVID-19. As for the study in general: The samples span acute and convalescent COVID-19 from the United States, Italy and Spain. The analysed material was cDNA or gDNA that came from T cells, B-cell-depleted T cells, or PBMCs.

Authors' data handling: Using reference gene primer amplification, nucleated cell counts were estimated. Repertoires were generated with immunoSEQ multiplex PCR, while TCRdb's copy carries only in-frame clones and drops some. V and J calls and clone size are given by that table; D and trimming were obtained from the DNA. The data show around 68,000 clones, less than 85% seen once. The CDR3 consists of 14 residues. V dropped 4 bases and J dropped 4; count of bases not matched to a gene: 6. Germline assignment: CDR1 SGDLS and CDR2 YYNGEE. This clone was counted between two and nine times. The sequence was collected from a man older than 75 with active COVID-19. The chain joins TRBV9 to TRBJ1-2, with 8 bases lining up with TRBD1. The sample consisted of peripheral blood. DNA of the CDR3: TGTGCCAGCAGCCGACCCGACAGGGGCTATGGCTACACCTTC. Protein sequence: CASSRPDRGYGYTF.